The following is a TCR beta chain sequence with its context. This clone was recorded many times. Its antigen is unknown. No base quality information exists; no much larger clone differs at one position. This sample was taken from a study of cytotoxic CD8 clonotypes in ibrutinib-treated CLL (dated by TCRdb to the early 2020s). General notes on the study: In this cohort, some 16 patients were treatment-naive and about a dozen were relapsed/refractory, while 17 to 18 had unmutated IGHV. On average, each sample had some 250,000 productive templates and approximately 85,000 productive rearrangements. All remission and progressive disease samples were collected while patients were still receiving ibrutinib. Longitudinal samples were obtainable from about 30% of the roughly 86 participants in the trial. The response samples were drawn at a median of 12 months into treatment, with a range of roughly 6 to 40 months. Cryopreserved peripheral blood mononuclear cells were collected at three points: before therapy, at response, and at either sustained remission or disease progression. Responses were partial in about 25 patients and complete in 2; after median about 5.5 years follow-up, roughly 14 stayed in remission and 12 progressed. The paper's findings and limits, for the study overall: At ibrutinib response clonality went up, during sustained remission it held steady, and at progression it dropped back toward baseline. Sampling times were not matched between sustained-remission and progressing patients, and lymph node repertoires were not studied. Baseline clonality exceeded that of age-matched healthy donors and correlated strongly with circulating CD8+ T-cell counts. Public clonotypes were rare and either shrank or stayed stable during treatment, and the rise in clonality at ibrutinib response reflected expansion of private clonotypes.

The time point tag for this specimen amounts to: approximately 25 months on ibrutinib. About 2 micrograms of genomic DNA were extracted from cryopreserved PBMCs for TCR beta library preparation. Longitudinal blood samples from CLL patients receiving ibrutinib monotherapy were subjected to high-throughput TCR beta sequencing. The patients took part in an open-label, single-center phase 2 trial of ibrutinib monotherapy. Each clonotype received, on average, around 9.6x coverage in deep resolution sequencing performed on a MiSeq, where the target depth lay between 1 in 1 million and 1 in 200,000 T cells. The immunoSEQ hsTCRB Kit was used to generate the TCR beta libraries. Per the source publication's procedure: The data were analyzed with ImmunoSEQ Analyzer and ImmunoSEQ Data Assistant, and V, D and J gene assignments followed IMGT definitions. Clonality, with values ranging from 0 to 1, was calculated as one minus the normalized Shannon entropy of productive rearrangement frequencies. Only overrepresented clonotypes making up at least 0.05% of the repertoire of each patient were included in the public clonotype analysis. About a dozen age-matched healthy donor repertoires from immuneACCESS served as clonality controls. What TCRdb holds here is the immuneACCESS table cut down to in-frame rearrangements. Part of the clones is not present; checked against another copy, under half of the missing clones reflect an unresolved V gene, and the others are unexplained. V, J and clone size derive from that table, while D and trimming were established from the DNA sequence. The sample table records roughly 150,000 clones; about 76% of these occur just once. The top ten clonotypes cover 4.5% to 6.5% of the sample.

The source material was PBMCs, sampled after 24 months of ibrutinib treatment. The clonotype comes from a human donor with chronic lymphocytic leukemia.

CDR3 protein: CASSPSGAEAFF. The DNA reads as follows: TGTGCCAGCAGCCCCTCGGGGGCTGAAGCTTTCTTT. The sequence is built from TRBV7-6 and TRBJ1-1; TRBD1 could be the D gene, as 5 bases match. Including cysteine and phenylalanine, the CDR3 has 12 amino acids. Only CDR3 DNA is held: 36 bases, read in frame from base 1. V and J are truncated by 5 bases and 6 bases respectively, leaving an intervening sequence of 10 bases. According to the germline V gene, CDR1 reads SGHVS and CDR2 reads FNYEAQ.